A selection of T cell receptor beta chains follows, all from one sample in a study of technical replicates of blood from a few donors. The data were produced by immunoSEQ multiplex PCR, yet TCRdb's version contains in-frame clones alone and is incomplete. The sample records 59,000 or so clones, around 93% being singletons. Sequenced sample: PBMCs. These receptors were collected from a human donor in good health. Some clones in this sample may be carry-over from other donors' samples. Both conserved end residues are trimmed from each CDR3. Each record gives: V gene, J gene, CDR3 protein.

v_gene: TRBV6-5
j_gene: TRBJ2-5
CDR3aa: ASRTTGGETQY

v_gene: TRBV6-4
j_gene: TRBJ1-5
CDR3aa: ASSVTRGQPQH

v_gene: TRBV6-5
j_gene: TRBJ1-6
CDR3aa: ASSSTGAGRTLH

v_gene: TRBV18
j_gene: TRBJ2-7
CDR3aa: ASSYSTGTSNEQY

v_gene: TRBV5-3
j_gene: TRBJ1-5
CDR3aa: ASTLIVRTDFLNQPQH

v_gene: TRBV6-1
j_gene: TRBJ2-7
CDR3aa: ASSLTGAYEQY

v_gene: TRBV30
j_gene: TRBJ1-1
CDR3aa: AEWGGHPNTEAF

v_gene: TRBV11-3
j_gene: TRBJ2-1
CDR3aa: ASSLDPREQF

v_gene: TRBV4-3
j_gene: TRBJ2-5
CDR3aa: ASSQGTGGAEEQY

v_gene: TRBV5-6
j_gene: TRBJ2-2
CDR3aa: ASSLVDRGGGELF

v_gene: TRBV10-3
j_gene: TRBJ1-3
CDR3aa: AIKSRGPGNTIY

v_gene: TRBV18
j_gene: TRBJ2-2
CDR3aa: ASSPLAGAFTGELF

v_gene: TRBV19
j_gene: TRBJ1-2
CDR3aa: ASSTGPTNYGYT

v_gene: TRBV7-9
j_gene: TRBJ2-7
CDR3aa: ASSYRDGLNEQY

v_gene: TRBV6-5
j_gene: TRBJ2-6
CDR3aa: ASSRDRAGANVLT

v_gene: TRBV7-8
j_gene: TRBJ2-3
CDR3aa: ASSLRAAGGPDTQY

v_gene: TRBV4-3
j_gene: TRBJ2-3
CDR3aa: ASSQVGSGGIGDTQY